This is a list of T cell receptor beta chains from one sample in a study of patients and donors after allogeneic stem cell transplantation. TCRdb used MiXCR to reprocess the RT-PCR reads, holding one entry per CDR3 protein. The sample lists over 400,000 distinct CDR3 sequences, 16% occurring once. Source material: blood, either unsorted or a sorted T cell fraction (not recorded which). The receptors come from a human donor who was either an allogeneic HSCT recipient or a stem cell or donor lymphocyte infusion donor (not recorded which). It is not recorded whose cells these are; they may come from a transplant donor. Both conserved end residues are part of each CDR3. D genes are given only for firm matches.

-,TRBJ2-2,TRBV3-1,CASSQVERSGELFF
TRBD1,TRBJ1-4,TRBV20-1,CSARDPDRGWSEKLFF
-,TRBJ1-2,TRBV7-8,CASSLTGGFLNYGYTF
-,TRBJ1-1,TRBV29-1,CSGSRILNTEAFF
-,TRBJ2-6,TRBV10-3,CAIRGGVGANVLTF
-,TRBJ1-1,TRBV3-1,CASSRQTRSNTEAFF
TRBD1,TRBJ1-2,TRBV30,CAWLQGDYGYTF
TRBD1,TRBJ1-6,TRBV5-4,CASSLEGSRGNNSPLHF
TRBD1,TRBJ1-2,TRBV11-2,CASSLDQDRGLSRNTF
-,TRBJ2-2,TRBV24-1,CATGLPTPHLANTGELFF
TRBD2,TRBJ2-3,TRBV7-6,CASSWTSGTDTQYF
-,TRBJ1-2,TRBV12-3/TRBV12-4,CASSSPRSYYGYTF
TRBD1,TRBJ1-2,TRBV14,CASSQAGQGYGYTF
TRBD2,TRBJ2-1,TRBV10-3,CAISDSGRSYNEQFF
TRBD1,TRBJ1-5,TRBV7-2,CASSTGQAGQPQHF
-,TRBJ2-1,TRBV2,CASSGPAVEQFF
TRBD1,TRBJ1-1,TRBV12-3/TRBV12-4,CASSPDRGEAFF
-,TRBJ1-2,TRBV5-1,CASSLGLDSYGYTF
-,TRBJ2-7,TRBV7-9,CASTPVDRREQYF
-,TRBJ2-1,TRBV9,CASSLGDFYNEQFF
-,TRBJ2-1,TRBV25-1,CASSSSPPLRMNEQFF
-,TRBJ2-2,TRBV3-1,CASSQDLPNTGELFF
-,TRBJ1-1,TRBV19,CASSIGFADASPNTEAFF
TRBD1,TRBJ2-2,TRBV6-1,CASSPTGTGRPGELFF
-,TRBJ2-1,TRBV7-9,CASSLALGQSLYNEQFF
TRBD2,TRBJ2-3,TRBV29-1,CSVASGGPTDTQYF
-,TRBJ2-7,TRBV28,CASSLFGSSYEQYF
TRBD2,TRBJ2-5,TRBV7-2,CASSSSGSRVETQYF
-,TRBJ2-7,TRBV30,CAWSVRSHSYEQYF
TRBD1,TRBJ2-1,TRBV7-6,CASSEGQGVINEQFF
-,TRBJ1-1,TRBV5-1,CASSLDGDTEAFF
-,TRBJ1-5,TRBV20-1,CSALNRVVPNQPQHF
-,TRBJ1-5,TRBV7-2,CASSLDPGLQPQHF
-,TRBJ2-7,TRBV2,CASWGTNSYEQYF
TRBD1,TRBJ1-2,TRBV20-1,CSTTGTGQNLYGYTF
-,TRBJ1-1,TRBV6-5,CASSYGGGATEAFF
TRBD2,TRBJ2-4,TRBV11-2,CASSPLAGVAKNIQYF
-,TRBJ2-5,TRBV10-3,CAIRGPQETQYF
-,TRBJ1-2,TRBV20-1,CSARESQSNYGYTF
-,TRBJ2-4,TRBV12-5,CASGLEGRLAKNIQYF
TRBD1,TRBJ2-5,TRBV5-1,CASSPTGQGRETQYF
-,TRBJ2-7,TRBV5-1,CASSLRQGGYEQYF
-,TRBJ1-2,TRBV6-2/TRBV6-3,CASSYSGPTSSMGYTF
-,TRBJ2-7,TRBV25-1,CASSEYTASLKEQYF